This T cell receptor (beta chain) was retrieved from a study of cytomegalovirus exposure and HLA in healthy donors. Primers: 60 Vbeta forward and 13 Jbeta reverse. The table came from immunoSEQ multiplex PCR; TCRdb's copy has only in-frame clones and leaves some out. Here the sample spans over 150,000 clones, roughly 77% being singletons. This sequence originates from a woman aged 30 to 39 in good health and CMV-seropositive. The sample taken for sequencing was PBMCs.

Here the CDR3 DNA reads TGTGCCAGTAGCTTCGGGGGACTAGCGGGAGTCAATGAGCAGTTCTTC. Translated, it gives CASSFGGLAGVNEQFF. The gene calls are TRBV19 and TRBJ2-1, with 14 bases that match TRBD2. The CDR3 covers 16 residues. CDR1 and CDR2 from the germline V gene are LNHDA and SQIVND (reference sequence). The V and J ends lost 6 bases and 6 bases, in that order; junction bases with no gene match: 7.